This T cell receptor (beta chain) is drawn from a study of blood T cells in healthy people across ages. Study-wide points: PBMCs that were unsorted prevented a conclusive naive versus antigen-experienced comparison.

The second PCR ran about 7 to 12 cycles with a sample-barcoded 5' primer and J-beta primers. Template switching added a 12-random-nucleotide identifier to every cDNA molecule. Samples each returned at least 3 million CDR3-containing paired-end reads. In TCRdb, the 5' RACE reads were re-called with MiXCR into one record per CDR3 protein. The sample holds under 850,000 distinct CDR3 sequences, 36% seen once. About this clonotype itself: Its target is unknown. Being one base from a much bigger clone, this may be a read error.

The CDR3 has 14 amino acids. The TCR was taken from a young man in good health. The rearrangement links TRBV12-3 or TRBV12-4 to TRBJ2-7, with D perhaps TRBD2 (6 bases). Judging by the DNA end, TRBJ2-5 fits better; the J call may be wrong. Sequenced: blood. The CDR3 DNA reads TGTGCCAGCAGTGTCTTAGCGGATCAGGAGACCCAGTACTTC. This encodes CASSVLADQETQYF.